This T cell receptor beta chain was recovered during a study of CD8 T cells in Susac syndrome. RNA, at roughly 0.45 to 1 ug, was reverse transcribed with random hexamers. Via MiXCR, TCRdb re-called the immunoSEQ multiplex PCR reads, giving one row per CDR3 protein. This repertoire shows some 200,000 distinct CDR3 sequences, roughly 94% found once; its top ten account for about 0.15%. The V and J ends lost 8 bases and 6 bases respectively, with 15 bases between them. Germline V gives CDR1 SNHLY, CDR2 FYNNEI. This CDR3 region has 13 residues. This receptor was obtained from a human donor with Susac syndrome. The chain carries TRBV2 and TRBJ2-3; possibly TRBD2 for D (6 bases). The sample taken for sequencing was CD8+ T cells from PBMCs. For the CDR3, the DNA is TGTGCCAGCGGCCGGGAGTCATGGGATACGCAGTATTTT. Protein product: CASGRESWDTQYF. Filled out from reference TRBV2 and TRBJ2-3, the complete variable domain reads EPEVTQTPSHQVTQMGQEVILRCVPISNHLYFYWYRQILGQKVEFLVSFYNNEISEKSEIFDDQFSVERPDGSNFTLKIRSTKLEDSAMYFCASGRESWDTQYFGPGTRLTVL.